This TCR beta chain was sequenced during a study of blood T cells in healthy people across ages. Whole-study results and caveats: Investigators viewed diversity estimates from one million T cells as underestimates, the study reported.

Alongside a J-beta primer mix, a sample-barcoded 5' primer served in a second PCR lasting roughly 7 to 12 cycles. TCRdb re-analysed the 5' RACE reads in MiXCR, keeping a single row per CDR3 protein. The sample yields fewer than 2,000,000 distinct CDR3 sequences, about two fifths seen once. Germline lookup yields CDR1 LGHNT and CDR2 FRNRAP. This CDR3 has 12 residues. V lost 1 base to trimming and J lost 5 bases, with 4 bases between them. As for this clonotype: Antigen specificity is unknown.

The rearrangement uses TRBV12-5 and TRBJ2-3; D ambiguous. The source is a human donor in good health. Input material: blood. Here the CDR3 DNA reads TGTGCTAGTGGTTTGGGGCTAGATACGCAGTATTTT. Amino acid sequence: CASGLGLDTQYF. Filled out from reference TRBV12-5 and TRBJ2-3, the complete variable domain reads DARVTQTPRHKVTEMGQEVTMRCQPILGHNTVFWYRQTMMQGLELLAYFRNRAPLDDSGMPKDRFSAEMPDATLATLKIQPSEPRDSAVYFCASGLGLDTQYFGPGTRLTVL.